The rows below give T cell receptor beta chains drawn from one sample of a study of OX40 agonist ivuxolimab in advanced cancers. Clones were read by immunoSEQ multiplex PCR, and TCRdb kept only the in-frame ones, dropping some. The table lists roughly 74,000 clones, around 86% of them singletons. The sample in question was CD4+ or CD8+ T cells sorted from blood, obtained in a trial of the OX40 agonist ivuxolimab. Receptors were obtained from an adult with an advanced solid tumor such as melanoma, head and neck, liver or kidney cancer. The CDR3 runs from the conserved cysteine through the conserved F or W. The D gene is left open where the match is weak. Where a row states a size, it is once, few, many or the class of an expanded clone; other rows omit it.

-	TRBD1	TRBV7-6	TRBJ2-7	CASSSRQGGEQYF	TGTGCCAGCAGCTCCCGACAGGGGGGCGAGCAGTACTTC
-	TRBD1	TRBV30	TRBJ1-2	CAWTTPLGQGARGYTF	TGTGCCTGGACTACTCCTCTGGGACAGGGGGCGCGTGGCTACACCTTC
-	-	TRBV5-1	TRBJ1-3	CASSTGSSGNTIYF	TGCGCCAGCAGCACGGGCAGCTCTGGAAACACCATATATTTT
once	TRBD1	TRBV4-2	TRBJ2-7	CASSQTGVYEQYF	TGTGCCAGCAGCCAAACAGGGGTTTACGAGCAGTACTTC
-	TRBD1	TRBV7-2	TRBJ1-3	CASSQGTARGNTIYF	TGTGCCAGCAGCCAAGGGACAGCTCGCGGAAACACCATATATTTT
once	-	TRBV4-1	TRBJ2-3	CASSQEMGGAQYF	TGCGCCAGCAGCCAAGAAATGGGAGGCGCGCAGTATTTT
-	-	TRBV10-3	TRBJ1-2	CAIGFGSDGYTF	TGTGCCATCGGATTCGGGAGTGATGGCTACACCTTC
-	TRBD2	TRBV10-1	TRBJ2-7	CASNSGGRGDEQYF	TGCGCCAGCAATTCTGGCGGGAGAGGCGACGAGCAGTACTTC
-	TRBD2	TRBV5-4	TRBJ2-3	CASSSLLLLAGGTDTQYF	TGTGCCAGCAGCTCCCTTTTACTTCTAGCGGGGGGTACAGATACGCAGTATTTT
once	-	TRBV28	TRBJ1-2	CASSSQGQSYGYTF	TGTGCCAGCAGTTCACAAGGACAGTCCTATGGCTACACCTTC
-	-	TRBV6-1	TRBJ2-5	CASSATGETQYF	TGTGCCAGCAGTGCCACAGGAGAGACCCAGTACTTC
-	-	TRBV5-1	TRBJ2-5	CASNDGGAETQYF	TGCGCCAGCAACGACGGGGGCGCTGAGACCCAGTACTTC
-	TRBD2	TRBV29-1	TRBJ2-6	CSVRLAGRANVLTF	TGCAGCGTCAGATTAGCGGGAAGGGCCAACGTCCTGACTTTC
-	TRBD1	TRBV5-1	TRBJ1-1	CASSRQGREAFF	TGCGCCAGCAGCCGACAGGGGCGTGAAGCTTTCTTT
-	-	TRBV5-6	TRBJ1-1	CASSSQGVGEAFF	TGTGCCAGCAGCTCACAGGGCGTGGGGGAAGCTTTCTTT
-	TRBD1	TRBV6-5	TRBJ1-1	CASSEDRVNTEAFF	TGTGCCAGCAGCGAGGACAGGGTGAACACTGAAGCTTTCTTT
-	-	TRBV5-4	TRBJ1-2	CASSLSRGYGYTF	TGTGCCAGCAGCTTGTCAAGAGGCTATGGCTACACCTTC
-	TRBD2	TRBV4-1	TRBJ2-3	CASSLRLPGTSATDTQYF	TGCGCCAGCAGCCTCCGTCTCCCGGGGACTAGCGCAACAGATACGCAGTATTTT
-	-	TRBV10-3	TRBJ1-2	CAISEGVGANYGYTF	TGTGCCATCAGTGAGGGGGTGGGAGCTAACTATGGCTACACCTTC
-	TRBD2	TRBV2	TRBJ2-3	CASSVGLAVSTDTQYF	TGTGCCAGCAGTGTCGGACTAGCGGTGAGCACAGATACGCAGTATTTT
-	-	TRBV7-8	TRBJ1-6	CASSFAGNNSPLHF	TGTGCCAGCAGCTTTGCGGGGAACAATTCACCCCTCCACTTT
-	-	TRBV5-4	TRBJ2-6	CASRLRQFSGANVLTF	TGTGCCAGCAGACTAAGACAGTTCTCTGGGGCCAACGTCCTGACTTTC
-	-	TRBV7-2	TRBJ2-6	CASSFRPPSASGANVLTF	TGTGCCAGCAGCTTCCGGCCCCCATCCGCCTCTGGGGCCAACGTCCTGACTTTC
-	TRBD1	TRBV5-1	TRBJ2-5	CASSLSGDRGQTQYF	TGCGCCAGCAGCTTGTCGGGGGACAGGGGCCAGACCCAGTACTTC
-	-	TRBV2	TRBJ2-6	CASKDGISSGANVLTF	TGTGCCAGCAAGGACGGGATTTCATCTGGGGCCAACGTCCTGACTTTC
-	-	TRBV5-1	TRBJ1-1	CASSALGTAYTEAFF	TGCGCCAGCAGCGCCCTCGGGACGGCCTACACTGAAGCTTTCTTT
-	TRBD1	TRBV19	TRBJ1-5	CATWTGTENQPQHF	TGTGCCACATGGACAGGGACGGAGAATCAGCCCCAGCATTTT
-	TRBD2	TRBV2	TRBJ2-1	CASSPYLRGGSSDLLANEQFF	TGTGCCAGCAGCCCCTACCTAAGGGGCGGGAGTTCTGATTTACTCGCCAATGAGCAGTTCTTC
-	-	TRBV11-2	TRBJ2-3	CASSLRGVTDTQYF	TGTGCCAGCAGCTTACGGGGAGTCACAGATACGCAGTATTTT
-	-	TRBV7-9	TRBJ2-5	CASSPGLGTQYF	TGTGCCAGCAGCCCTGGACTGGGGACCCAGTACTTC
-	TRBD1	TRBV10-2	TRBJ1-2	CASTDRGLKGYTF	TGCGCCAGCACCGACAGGGGGCTCAAAGGCTACACCTTC
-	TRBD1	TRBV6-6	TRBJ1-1	CASSYDRVTFEAFF	TGTGCCAGCAGTTATGACAGGGTAACCTTTGAAGCTTTCTTT
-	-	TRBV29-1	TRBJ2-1	CSVEKGNEQFF	TGCAGCGTTGAGAAGGGCAATGAGCAGTTCTTC
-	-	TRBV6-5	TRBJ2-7	CASSYSKLLIPYEQYF	TGTGCCAGCAGTTACTCCAAGCTGCTGATCCCCTACGAGCAGTACTTC
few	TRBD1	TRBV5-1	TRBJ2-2	CASSLAVTGGSGELFF	TGCGCCAGCAGCTTGGCCGTTACAGGGGGATCCGGGGAGCTGTTTTTT
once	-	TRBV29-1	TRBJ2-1	CSVQTSSYNEQFF	TGCAGCGTTCAAACTAGCTCCTACAATGAGCAGTTCTTC
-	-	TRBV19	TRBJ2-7	CASSPMGWNRATYEQYF	TGTGCCAGTAGCCCTATGGGGTGGAACAGGGCCACCTACGAGCAGTACTTC
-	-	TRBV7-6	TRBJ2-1	CASSRPEGEQFF	TGTGCCAGCAGCCGACCAGAGGGTGAGCAGTTCTTC
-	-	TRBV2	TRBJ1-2	CASSSSGGLNYGYTF	TGTGCCAGCAGCTCCTCGGGGGGCCTTAACTATGGCTACACCTTC
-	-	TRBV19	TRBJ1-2	CASSLTDSYGYTF	TGTGCCAGTAGTCTGACCGATTCCTATGGCTACACCTTC
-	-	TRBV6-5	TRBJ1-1	CASSPDGNTEAFF	TGTGCCAGCAGCCCGGACGGAAACACTGAAGCTTTCTTT
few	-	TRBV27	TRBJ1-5	CASSLKGLGNQPQHF	TGTGCCAGCAGTTTAAAGGGGTTGGGCAATCAGCCCCAGCATTTT
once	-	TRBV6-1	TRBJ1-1	CASSTRGFGAFF	TGTGCCAGCAGTACTAGGGGTTTTGGAGCTTTCTTT
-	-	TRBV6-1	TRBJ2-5	CASSEAGQETQYF	TGTGCCAGCAGTGAAGCGGGGCAAGAGACCCAGTACTTC
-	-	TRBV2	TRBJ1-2	CASSARDYGYTF	TGTGCCAGCAGTGCCCGCGACTATGGCTACACCTTC
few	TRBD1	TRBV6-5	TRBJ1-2	CASSYGDSNYGYTF	TGTGCCAGCAGTTATGGGGACAGTAACTATGGCTACACCTTC
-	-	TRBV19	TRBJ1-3	CASSFPASVAGNTIYF	TGTGCCAGTAGTTTCCCGGCCAGCGTCGCTGGAAACACCATATATTTT
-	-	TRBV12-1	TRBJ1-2	CASSSPGRGYGYTF	TGTGCCAGCAGCTCTCCGGGACGGGGCTATGGCTACACCTTC
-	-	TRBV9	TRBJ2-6	CASSVESRFSGANVLTF	TGTGCCAGCAGCGTAGAAAGTCGTTTCTCTGGGGCCAACGTCCTGACTTTC
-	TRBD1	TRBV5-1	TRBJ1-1	CASSSHLDRGENTEAFF	TGCGCCAGCAGCTCTCATCTCGACAGGGGCGAGAACACTGAAGCTTTCTTT
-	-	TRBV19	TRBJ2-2	CASSTNTGELFF	TGTGCCAGTAGTACGAACACCGGGGAGCTGTTTTTT